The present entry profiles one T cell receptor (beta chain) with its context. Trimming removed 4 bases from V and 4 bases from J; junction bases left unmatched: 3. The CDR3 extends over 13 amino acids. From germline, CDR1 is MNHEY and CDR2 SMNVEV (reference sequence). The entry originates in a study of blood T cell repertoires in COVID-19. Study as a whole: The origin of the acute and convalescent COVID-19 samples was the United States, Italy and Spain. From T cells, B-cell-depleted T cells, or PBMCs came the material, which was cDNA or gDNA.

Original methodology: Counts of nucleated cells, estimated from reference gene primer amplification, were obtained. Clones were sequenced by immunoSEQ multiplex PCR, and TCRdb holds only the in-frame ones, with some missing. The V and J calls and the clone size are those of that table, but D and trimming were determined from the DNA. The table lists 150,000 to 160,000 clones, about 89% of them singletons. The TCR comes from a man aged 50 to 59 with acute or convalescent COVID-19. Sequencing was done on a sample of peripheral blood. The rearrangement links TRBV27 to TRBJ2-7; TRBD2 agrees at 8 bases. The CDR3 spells CASSSGLGYEQYF. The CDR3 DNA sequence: TGTGCCAGCAGTTCGGGACTAGGGTACGAGCAGTACTTC.